Reported below is one T cell receptor beta chain. Its antigen remains undetermined. The input lacks base qualities; no much larger clone sits a single base away. The time point label, read with the paper, signifies: cycle 1 day 1 (C1D1), immediately before nivolumab initiation. All trial patients had relapsed after autologous stem cell transplantation, with cohorts A, B and C differing in prior brentuximab vedotin exposure. Magnetic negative selection with a Miltenyi CD4+ T cell isolation kit was used to purify CD4+ T cells from thawed PBMCs. The trial cohort comprised around 60 patients with relapsed/refractory classical Hodgkin lymphoma whose best overall responses were complete response, partial response or progressive disease. Single-agent nivolumab was administered to trial patients in the multi-cohort phase II CheckMate 205 trial. An independent review committee assessed best overall response by applying the 2007 International Working Group response criteria. Trial PBMCs were collected immediately before nivolumab initiation (C1D1) and during therapy at cycle 2 day 1 and cycle 4 day 1. Peripheral blood was collected in 8 mL Vacutainer Cell Preparation Tubes, from which PBMCs were isolated by centrifugation and then cryopreserved. Purified CD4+ and CD8+ fractions were prepared only for cases where an additional PBMC sample was available. Magnetically labelled cells were removed on LS columns in a quadroMACS separator, and the flow-through was collected as the purified fraction.

The CDR3 runs 12 residues from the cysteine to the phenylalanine. The entry retains the CDR3 DNA only, 36 bases that are in frame from base 1. Trimming takes 1 base from V and 5 bases from J, and the germline ends sit 4 bases apart. The germline V gene yields MNHNS for CDR1 and SASEGT for CDR2. The data derive from a study of PD-1 blockade in classical Hodgkin lymphoma (dated by TCRdb to the early 2020s). Background on the whole study: Nivolumab dosing was 3 mg/kg intravenously every 2 weeks, continuing until either disease progression or unacceptable toxicity. A peripheral blood immune signature of response to PD-1 blockade in classical Hodgkin lymphoma was defined using TCR beta sequencing and CyTOF.

Genomic DNA was isolated using the Qiagen DNeasy kit from unsorted PBMCs as well as from negatively selected CD4+ and CD8+ fractions. TCR beta CDR3 regions were subjected to amplification by immunoSEQ multiplex PCR with primers that anneal to V and J segments. A synthetic immune receptor repertoire was used to minimize amplification bias, and any residual bias was removed computationally once sequencing was done. The original pipeline was this. Custom Python scripts were used to quantify repertoire diversity as the Shannon entropy index. The unsorted, CD4+ and CD8+ repertoires were each analyzed separately, with the exception of combined analyses, where CD4+ and CD8+ sequences were merged in silico. A clone counted as expanded when the clone's frequency after treatment rose at least 2-fold relative to C1D1, and clones undetected at baseline were given a pseudocount of 0.5. Clones with 0 or 1 copy at C1D1 were classified as singleton clones, and clones with 2 or more copies were classified as non-singleton clones. By matching protein sequences in sorted samples from the same patient, clones expanded in unsorted samples were annotated as CD4+, CD8+ or unknown. Wilcoxon tests on paired samples were used to test changes in diversity from C1D1 to C4D1. TCRdb's version of the immuneACCESS table is confined to in-frame rearrangements and falls short of the full clone set. An unresolved V gene accounts for under half of the shortfall where checked; the remainder is of unknown origin. V and J calls and clone size are as listed in that table; D and trimming were resolved from the DNA. This sample lists over 20,000 clones; roughly 84% were detected once. Under 2% of the sample is taken by the ten largest.

Study-wide conclusions, independent of this receptor: CD4+ but not CD8+ TCR diversity rose significantly by C4D1 (p=0.0027 vs p=0.16), most apparent in complete responders (p=0.02). Trial patients with a complete response had baseline diversity similar to that of newly diagnosed patients, while partial responders and progressors had significantly lower diversity. Newly diagnosed patients were reported to have lower baseline TCR diversity than healthy donors, and relapsed/refractory patients were reported to have lower baseline TCR diversity still. The study was limited to a single clinical trial cohort, and causes of repertoire differences, possibly disease activity or prior therapy, remained undefined. Lower diversity was seen in patients whose nivolumab began less than 1 year after ASCT, and these patients were left out of later analyses so that immune reconstitution would not confound the results.

The specimen was CD4+ T cells from blood, collected at baseline. The receptor comes from a human donor with classical Hodgkin lymphoma. Recombination joined TRBV6-1 with TRBJ2-3, with the D gene too uncertain to name. The bases are TGTGCCAGCAGTGAAGGTGGAGATACGCAGTATTTT. Its translation reads: CASSEGGDTQYF.